The clone carrying this T cell receptor (beta chain) appeared a few times. Antigen unknown. The germline gene is not matched at one end of the junction; a read error may be the cause. The sample belongs to a study of CD8+ T cells in alopecia areata. At the level of the study: It was oral tofacitinib, at 5 to 10 mg twice daily, that treated patients received. The SALT score measured affected scalp surface percentage in treated patients. Study observations and caveats: Scalp samples also yield sequences of resident alphabeta T cells from normal skin. In lesional scalp, particularly from alopecia totalis/universalis, clonality was higher than in normal scalp.

After isolation, RNA underwent reverse transcription to generate cDNA as the sequencing template. Sequenced by immunoSEQ multiplex PCR; TCRdb stores in-frame clones only, minus some. Among about 200,000 clones listed, around 56% were seen once. Treatment meaning: oral pan-JAK inhibitor, 5-10 mg twice daily. The CDR3 sequence is 11 residues long. Per the germline V gene, CDR1 is SGHRS and CDR2 is YFSETQ. V gene TRBV5-1 combines with J gene TRBJ2-3, with D uncertain. This TCR was recovered from a human donor with alopecia areata. The sample here was CD4+ T cells sorted from blood, taken at week 4, from a patient treated with tofacitinib. The CDR3: CASRLESTQYF. In DNA, the CDR3 is TGCGCCAGCAGGTTGGAGAGTACGCAGTATTTT.